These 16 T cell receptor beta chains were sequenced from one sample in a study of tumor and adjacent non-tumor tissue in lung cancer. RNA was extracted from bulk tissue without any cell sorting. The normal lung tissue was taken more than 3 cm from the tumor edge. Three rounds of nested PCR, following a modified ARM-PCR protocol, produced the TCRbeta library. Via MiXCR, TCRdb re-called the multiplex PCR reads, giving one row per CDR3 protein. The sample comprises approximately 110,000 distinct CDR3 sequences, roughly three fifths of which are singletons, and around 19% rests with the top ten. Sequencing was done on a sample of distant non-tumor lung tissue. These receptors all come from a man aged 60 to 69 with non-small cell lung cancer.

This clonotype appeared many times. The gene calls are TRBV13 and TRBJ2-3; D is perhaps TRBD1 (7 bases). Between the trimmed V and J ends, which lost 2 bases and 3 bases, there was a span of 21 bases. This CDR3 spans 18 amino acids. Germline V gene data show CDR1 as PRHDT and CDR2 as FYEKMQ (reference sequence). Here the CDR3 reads CASSLSLPLEGATDTQYF. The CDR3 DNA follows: TGTGCCAGCAGCTTAAGCCTACCACTGGAGGGGGCAACAGATACGCAGTATTTT.

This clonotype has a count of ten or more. The CDR3: CSVEGRAGVGYGYTF. Here the CDR3 DNA reads TGCAGCGTTGAGGGTCGGGCAGGGGTCGGCTATGGCTACACCTTC. The V and J genes are TRBV29-1 and TRBJ1-2; possibly TRBD1 for D (6 bases). V dropped 3 bases and J dropped 4 bases, with 18 bases sitting between them. The CDR3 sequence is 15 residues long. The germline CDR1 and CDR2 sequences are SQVTM and ANQGSEA.

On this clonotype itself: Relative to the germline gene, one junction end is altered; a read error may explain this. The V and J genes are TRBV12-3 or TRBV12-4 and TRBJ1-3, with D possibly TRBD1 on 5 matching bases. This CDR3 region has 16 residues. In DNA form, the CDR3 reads TGTGCAAGCAGTGCACACGGGGGTTTCTCTGGAAACACCATATATTTT. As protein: CASSAHGGFSGNTIYF.

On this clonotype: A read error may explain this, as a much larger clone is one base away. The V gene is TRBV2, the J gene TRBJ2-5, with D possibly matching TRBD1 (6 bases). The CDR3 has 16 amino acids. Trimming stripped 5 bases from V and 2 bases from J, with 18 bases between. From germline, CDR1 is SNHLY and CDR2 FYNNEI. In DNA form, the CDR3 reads TGTGCCAGCAGTAAAAGTAGGACAGTTTTTCAAGAGACCCAGTACTTC. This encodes CASSKSRTVFQETQYF.

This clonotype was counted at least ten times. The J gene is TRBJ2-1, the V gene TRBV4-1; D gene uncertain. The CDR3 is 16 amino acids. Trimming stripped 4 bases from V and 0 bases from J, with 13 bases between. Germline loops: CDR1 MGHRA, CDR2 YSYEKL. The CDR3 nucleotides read TGCGCCAGCAGCCGGCCAGACCGTTCCTCCTACAATGAGCAGTTCTTC. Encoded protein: CASSRPDRSSYNEQFF.

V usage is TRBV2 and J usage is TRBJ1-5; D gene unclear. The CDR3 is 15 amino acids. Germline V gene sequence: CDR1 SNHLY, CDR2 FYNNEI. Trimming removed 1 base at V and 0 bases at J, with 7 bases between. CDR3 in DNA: TGTGCCAGCAGTGAAGTCCACCATAGCAATCAGCCCCAGCATTTT. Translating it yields CASSEVHHSNQPQHF.

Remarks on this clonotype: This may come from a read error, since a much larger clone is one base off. The CDR3 protein is CNVEGQDRFEAFF. The CDR3 bases are TGCAACGTTGAAGGCCAGGACAGATTTGAAGCTTTCTTT. The gene calls are TRBV29-1 and TRBJ1-1; tentatively, D is TRBD1 (6 bases). Germline V lookup: CDR1 SQVTM, CDR2 ANQGSEA. The CDR3 loop spans 13 amino acids.

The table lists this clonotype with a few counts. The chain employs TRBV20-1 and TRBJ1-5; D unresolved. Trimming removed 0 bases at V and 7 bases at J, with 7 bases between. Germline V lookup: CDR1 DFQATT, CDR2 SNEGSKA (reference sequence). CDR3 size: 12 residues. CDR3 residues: CSAREGVQPQHF. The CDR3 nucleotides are TGCAGTGCTAGAGAGGGTGTCCAGCCCCAGCATTTT.

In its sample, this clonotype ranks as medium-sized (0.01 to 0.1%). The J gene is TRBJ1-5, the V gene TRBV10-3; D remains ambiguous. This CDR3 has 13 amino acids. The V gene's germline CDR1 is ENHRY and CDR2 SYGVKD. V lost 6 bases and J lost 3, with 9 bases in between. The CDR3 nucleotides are TGTGCCATCAGGGAGGGAAACAATCAGCCCCAGCATTTT. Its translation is CAIREGNNQPQHF.

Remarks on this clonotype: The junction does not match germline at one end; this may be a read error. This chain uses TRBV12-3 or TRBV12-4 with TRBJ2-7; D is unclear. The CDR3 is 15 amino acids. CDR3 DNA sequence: TGTGCCGGCAGTTTTGCCGTTATCAGCTCCTACGAGCAGTACTTC. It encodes CAGSFAVISSYEQYF.

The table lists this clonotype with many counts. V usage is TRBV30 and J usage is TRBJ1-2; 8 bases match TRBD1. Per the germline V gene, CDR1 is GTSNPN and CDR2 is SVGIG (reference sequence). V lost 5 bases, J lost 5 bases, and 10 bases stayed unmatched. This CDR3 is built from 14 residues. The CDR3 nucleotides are TGTGCCTGGTTGCCGGACAGGGAAGTGTATGGCTACACCTTC. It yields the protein CAWLPDREVYGYTF.

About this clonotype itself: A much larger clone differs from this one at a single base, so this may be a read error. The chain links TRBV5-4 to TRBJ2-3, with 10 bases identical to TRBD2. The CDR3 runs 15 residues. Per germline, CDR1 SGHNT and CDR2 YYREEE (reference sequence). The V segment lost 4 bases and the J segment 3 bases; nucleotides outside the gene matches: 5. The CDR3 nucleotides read TGTGCCAGCAGCGAAGCGGGGGGGCCGACAGATACGCAGTATTTT. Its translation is CASSEAGGPTDTQYF. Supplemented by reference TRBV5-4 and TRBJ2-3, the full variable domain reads ETGVTQSPTHLIKTRGQQVTLRCSSQSGHNTVSWYQQALGQGPQFIFQYYREEENGRGNFPPRFSGLQFPNYSSELNVNALELDDSALYLCASSEAGGPTDTQYFGPGTRLTVL.

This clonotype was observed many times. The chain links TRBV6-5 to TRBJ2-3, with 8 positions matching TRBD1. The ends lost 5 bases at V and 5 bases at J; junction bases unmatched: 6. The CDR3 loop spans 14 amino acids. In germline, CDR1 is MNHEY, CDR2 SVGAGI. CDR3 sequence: CASSAQGVRDTQYF. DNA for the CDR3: TGTGCCAGCAGTGCACAGGGGGTGAGAGATACGCAGTATTTT.

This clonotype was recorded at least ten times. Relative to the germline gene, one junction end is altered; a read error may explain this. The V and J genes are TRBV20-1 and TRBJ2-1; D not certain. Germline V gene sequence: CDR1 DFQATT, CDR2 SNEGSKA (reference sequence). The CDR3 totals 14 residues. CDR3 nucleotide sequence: TGCAATGCTAGACCGTCGAGCTCCTACAATGAGCAGTTCTTC. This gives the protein CNARPSSSYNEQFF.

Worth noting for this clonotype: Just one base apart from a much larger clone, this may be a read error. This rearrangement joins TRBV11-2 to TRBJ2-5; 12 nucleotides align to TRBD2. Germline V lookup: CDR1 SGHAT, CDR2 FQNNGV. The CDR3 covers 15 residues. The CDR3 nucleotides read TGTGTCAGCAGCCCTACGACTAGCGGGGGAGAGACCCAGTACTTC. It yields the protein CVSSPTTSGGETQYF.

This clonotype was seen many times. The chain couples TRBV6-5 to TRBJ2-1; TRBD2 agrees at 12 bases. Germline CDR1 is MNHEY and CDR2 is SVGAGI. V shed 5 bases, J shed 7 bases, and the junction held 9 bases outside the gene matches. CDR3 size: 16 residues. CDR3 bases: TGTGCCAGCAGTAGATCAAAAACTAGCGGGGGGAATGAGCAGTTCTTC. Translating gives CASSRSKTSGGNEQFF.